This is a list of T cell receptor beta chains from one sample in a study of blood T cells in healthy people across ages. Via MiXCR, TCRdb re-called the 5' RACE reads, giving one row per CDR3 protein. This table holds over 1,500,000 distinct CDR3 sequences, about 39% found once. The source material was blood. Source of these receptors: a human donor in good health. CDR3s include the opening cysteine and the closing phenylalanine or tryptophan. D genes are given only for firm matches. Clone sizes are given selectively: once, few, many, or a class where the clone is expanded.

j_gene: TRBJ2-7
d_gene: NA
v_gene: TRBV20-1
len: 14
abundance: NA
CDR3nt: TGCAGTGCTAGAGGGCCGATGTACCCCTACGAGCAGTACTTC
CDR3aa: CSARGPMYPYEQYF

j_gene: TRBJ2-5
d_gene: NA
v_gene: TRBV7-3
len: 13
abundance: NA
CDR3nt: TGTGCCAGCAGCATGGGGTCCCAAGAGACCCAGTACTTC
CDR3aa: CASSMGSQETQYF

j_gene: TRBJ2-1
d_gene: NA
v_gene: TRBV29-1
len: 13
abundance: NA
CDR3nt: TGCAGCGTTGAAGGGGTCAGCTACAATGAGCAGTTCTTC
CDR3aa: CSVEGVSYNEQFF

j_gene: TRBJ1-2
d_gene: NA
v_gene: TRBV29-1
len: 12
abundance: NA
CDR3nt: TGCAGCGTTGACTCCTTACTTTTAGGCTACACCTTC
CDR3aa: CSVDSLLLGYTF

j_gene: TRBJ2-5
d_gene: NA
v_gene: TRBV3-1
len: 14
abundance: few
CDR3nt: TGTGCCAGCACGAACAGGGCCTCCCAAGAGACCCAGTACTTC
CDR3aa: CASTNRASQETQYF

j_gene: TRBJ2-5
d_gene: NA
v_gene: TRBV5-6
len: 15
abundance: NA
CDR3nt: TGTGCCAGCAGCTTGGGGTCTAGCTTCCAAGAGACCCAGTACTTC
CDR3aa: CASSLGSSFQETQYF

j_gene: TRBJ2-5
d_gene: NA
v_gene: TRBV24-1
len: 15
abundance: NA
CDR3nt: TGTGCCACCAGTGACCGAAATGAAGGGCGCGTGACCCAGTACTTC
CDR3aa: CATSDRNEGRVTQYF

j_gene: TRBJ2-7
d_gene: NA
v_gene: TRBV25-1
len: 14
abundance: many
CDR3nt: TGTGCCAGCAGTGAAAGGGGGGGCCCCTACGAGCAGTACTTC
CDR3aa: CASSERGGPYEQYF

j_gene: TRBJ2-7
d_gene: NA
v_gene: TRBV28
len: 13
abundance: NA
CDR3nt: TGTGCCAGCAGTGCCGGACAGTTCCACGAGCAGTACTTC
CDR3aa: CASSAGQFHEQYF

j_gene: TRBJ2-1
d_gene: NA
v_gene: TRBV7-9
len: 18
abundance: few
CDR3nt: TGTGCCAGCAGCGCCAACCCCGGGTCCCGGAGCTCCTACAATGAGCAGTTCTTC
CDR3aa: CASSANPGSRSSYNEQFF

j_gene: TRBJ2-2
d_gene: TRBD1
v_gene: TRBV9
len: 15
abundance: NA
CDR3nt: TGTGCCAGCAGCTACTCCCTTACAGGGGCCGGGGAGCTGTTTTTT
CDR3aa: CASSYSLTGAGELFF

j_gene: TRBJ1-2
d_gene: NA
v_gene: TRBV5-1
len: 16
abundance: NA
CDR3nt: TGCGCCAGCAGTCTGGGGGACGGATCGCCTAGCTATGGCTACACCTTC
CDR3aa: CASSLGDGSPSYGYTF

j_gene: TRBJ2-4
d_gene: NA
v_gene: TRBV28
len: 16
abundance: NA
CDR3nt: TGTGCCAGCACCTCGCCGCAGGGACGGCAAAAAAACATTCAGTACTTC
CDR3aa: CASTSPQGRQKNIQYF

j_gene: TRBJ2-1
d_gene: NA
v_gene: TRBV7-9
len: 15
abundance: few
CDR3nt: TGTGCCAGCAGCTTAGCCTATACAAGCGGCTATGAGCAGTTCTTC
CDR3aa: CASSLAYTSGYEQFF

j_gene: TRBJ1-1
d_gene: NA
v_gene: TRBV6-1
len: 11
abundance: NA
CDR3nt: TGTGCCAGCAGTGAGATAGAAGAAGCTTTCTTT
CDR3aa: CASSEIEEAFF

j_gene: TRBJ2-5
d_gene: NA
v_gene: TRBV12-3/TRBV12-4
len: 13
abundance: NA
CDR3nt: TGTGCCGGCAGTTTTATGTACCAAGAGACCCAGTACTTC
CDR3aa: CAGSFMYQETQYF

j_gene: TRBJ2-3
d_gene: TRBD2
v_gene: TRBV5-1
len: 16
abundance: few
CDR3nt: TGCGCCAGCAGCTCAGCTAGCGGGGGGTCCGCAGATACGCAGTATTTT
CDR3aa: CASSSASGGSADTQYF

j_gene: TRBJ2-1
d_gene: NA
v_gene: TRBV18
len: 16
abundance: NA
CDR3nt: TGTGCCAGCTCACCAACACGGTCCAGCTCCTACAATGAGCAGTTCTTC
CDR3aa: CASSPTRSSSYNEQFF